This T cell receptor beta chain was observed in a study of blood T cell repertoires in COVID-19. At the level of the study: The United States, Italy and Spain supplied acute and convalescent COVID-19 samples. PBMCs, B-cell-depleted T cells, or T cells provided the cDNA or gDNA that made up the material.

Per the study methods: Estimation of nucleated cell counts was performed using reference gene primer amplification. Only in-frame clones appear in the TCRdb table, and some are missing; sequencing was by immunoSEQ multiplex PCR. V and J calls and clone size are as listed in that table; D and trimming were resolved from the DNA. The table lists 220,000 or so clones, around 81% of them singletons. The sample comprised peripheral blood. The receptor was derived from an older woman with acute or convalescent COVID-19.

CDR3 amino acids: CASSLAGEHYGYTF. In DNA, the CDR3 is TGCGCCAGCAGCTTGGCAGGGGAGCACTATGGCTACACCTTC. The V and J genes are TRBV5-1 and TRBJ1-2; D may be TRBD1 (6 bases). The length of the CDR3 is 14 residues. Germline CDR1 is SGHRS and CDR2 is YFSETQ. The V gene lost 0 bases and the J gene lost 3 bases, with 9 bases spanning the gap.